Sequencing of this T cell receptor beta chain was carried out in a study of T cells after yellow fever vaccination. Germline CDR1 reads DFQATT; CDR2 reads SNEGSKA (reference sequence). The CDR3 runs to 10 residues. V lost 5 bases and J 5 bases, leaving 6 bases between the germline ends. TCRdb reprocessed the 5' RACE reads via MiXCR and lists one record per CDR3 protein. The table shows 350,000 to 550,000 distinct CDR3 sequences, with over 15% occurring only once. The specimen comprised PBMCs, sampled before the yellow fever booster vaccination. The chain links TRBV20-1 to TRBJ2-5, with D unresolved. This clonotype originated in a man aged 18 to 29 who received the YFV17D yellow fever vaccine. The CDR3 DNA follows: TGCAGTGCTGATAGGGAGACCCAGTACTTC. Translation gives CSADRETQYF.